This TCR beta chain was recovered during a study of shared clonotypes between healthy human individuals. This clone was detected only once. Antigen: not known. The CDR3 consists of 16 residues. Per germline, CDR1 LNHDA and CDR2 SQIVND (reference sequence). With 6 bases removed from V and 0 bases from J, the gap between germline ends came to 15 bases. General observations from the study: Blood alone was sampled, and tissue repertoires likely differ. Clonotypes which were not shared had lower generation probabilities than clonotypes that all four donors shared. Memory subsets generally showed smaller estimated richness than naive subsets did.

Only CD45RO-negative cells positively selected for CCR7 counted as naive CD8 cells, so terminally differentiated effector memory CD45RA+ cells were excluded. The repertoire was sequenced with immunoSEQ multiplex PCR; TCRdb's copy has only in-frame clones and lacks some. The data hold around 700,000 clones, with 92% observed a single time. Sequenced input: naive CD8+ T cells sorted from blood. The sequence was collected from a man aged 25 to 45 in good health. The chain combines TRBV19 with TRBJ2-4; D possibly matches TRBD1 or TRBD2 (5 bases each). The CDR3 loop is CASRPVEGLAKNIQYF. Written as DNA, the CDR3 is TGTGCCAGTAGACCCGTAGAGGGGCTAGCCAAAAACATTCAGTACTTC.